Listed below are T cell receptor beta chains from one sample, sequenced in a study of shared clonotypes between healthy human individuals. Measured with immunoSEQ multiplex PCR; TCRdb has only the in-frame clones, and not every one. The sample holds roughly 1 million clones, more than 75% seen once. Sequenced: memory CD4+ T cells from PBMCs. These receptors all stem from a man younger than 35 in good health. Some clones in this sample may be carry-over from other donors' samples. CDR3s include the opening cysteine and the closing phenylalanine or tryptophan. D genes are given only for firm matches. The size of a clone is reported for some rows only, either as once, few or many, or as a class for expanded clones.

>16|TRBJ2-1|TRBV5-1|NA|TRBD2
CASSWGPGLAIVEQFF
TGCGCCAGCAGCTGGGGTCCGGGACTAGCGATAGTTGAGCAGTTCTTC
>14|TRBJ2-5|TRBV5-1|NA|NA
CASSALGEQETQYF
TGCGCCAGCAGCGCCCTAGGGGAACAAGAGACCCAGTACTTC
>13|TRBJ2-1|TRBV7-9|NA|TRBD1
CASSLLQGQEQFF
TGTGCCAGCAGCTTATTACAGGGACAGGAGCAGTTCTTC
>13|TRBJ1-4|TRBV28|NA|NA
CASSLRTDEKLFF
TGTGCCAGCAGTTTACGGACAGATGAAAAACTGTTTTTT
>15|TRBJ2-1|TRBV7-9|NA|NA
CASSPPNRVYNEQFF
TGTGCCAGCAGCCCTCCCAACAGGGTCTACAATGAGCAGTTCTTC
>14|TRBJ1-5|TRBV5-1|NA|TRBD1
CASSIRQGDQPQHF
TGCGCCAGCAGCATACGACAGGGGGATCAGCCCCAGCATTTT
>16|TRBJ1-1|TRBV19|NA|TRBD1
CASSPGQGSLNTEAFF
TGTGCCAGTAGTCCGGGACAGGGATCGTTGAACACTGAAGCTTTCTTT
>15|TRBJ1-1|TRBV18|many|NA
CASSPPGGQNTEAFF
TGTGCCAGCTCACCACCCGGGGGGCAGAACACTGAAGCTTTCTTT
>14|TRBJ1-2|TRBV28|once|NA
CASTPRGGGLGYTF
TGTGCCAGCACCCCTAGGGGTGGGGGCCTTGGCTACACCTTC
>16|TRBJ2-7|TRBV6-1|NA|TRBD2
CASSEPGLAGDYGQYF
TGTGCCAGCAGTGAACCGGGACTAGCGGGAGATTACGGGCAGTACTTC
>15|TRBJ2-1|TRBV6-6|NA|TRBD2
CASSYPRLAQNEQFF
TGTGCCAGCAGTTACCCTCGACTAGCGCAGAATGAGCAGTTCTTC
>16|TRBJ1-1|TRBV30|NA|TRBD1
CAWSVRRDSGNTEAFF
TGTGCCTGGAGTGTACGCCGGGACAGTGGGAACACTGAAGCTTTCTTT
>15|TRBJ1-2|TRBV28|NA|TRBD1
CASSPFGAQGKGYTF
TGTGCCAGCAGTCCCTTCGGAGCACAGGGGAAGGGCTACACCTTC
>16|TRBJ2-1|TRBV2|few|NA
CASSEPGRGASNEQFF
TGTGCCAGCAGTGAGCCGGGCCGGGGAGCCTCCAATGAGCAGTTCTTC
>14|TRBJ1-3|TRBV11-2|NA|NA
CASSPPPSGNTIYF
TGTGCCAGCAGCCCCCCTCCCTCTGGAAACACCATATATTTT
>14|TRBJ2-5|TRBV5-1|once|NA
CASSLSQGRETQYF
TGCGCCAGCAGCCTCAGTCAGGGACGAGAGACCCAGTACTTC
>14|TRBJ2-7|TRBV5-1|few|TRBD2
CASSSQLAAYEQYF
TGCGCCAGCAGCTCCCAGCTAGCGGCCTACGAGCAGTACTTC
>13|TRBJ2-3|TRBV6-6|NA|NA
CASSYQSTDTQYF
TGTGCCAGCAGTTACCAAAGCACAGATACGCAGTATTTT
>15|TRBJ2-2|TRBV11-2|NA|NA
CASSRTSLVSGELFF
TGTGCCAGCAGCCGTACTAGTTTGGTCTCCGGGGAGCTGTTTTTT
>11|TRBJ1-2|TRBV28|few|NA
CASVGRAGYTF
TGTGCCAGCGTCGGGCGCGCTGGCTACACCTTC
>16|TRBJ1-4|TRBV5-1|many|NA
CASSLAGDTTNEKLFF
TGCGCCAGCAGCTTGGCCGGGGATACAACTAATGAAAAACTGTTTTTT
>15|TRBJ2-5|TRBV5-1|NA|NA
CASSSGATVRETQYF
TGCGCCAGCAGCTCGGGGGCGACTGTGAGAGAGACCCAGTACTTC
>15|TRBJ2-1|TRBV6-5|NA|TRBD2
CASMKEDGRAREQFF
TGTGCCAGCATGAAGGAGGACGGGAGGGCCCGTGAGCAGTTCTTC
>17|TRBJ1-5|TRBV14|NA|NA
CASSHSVRVSINQPQHF
TGTGCCAGCAGCCATTCAGTCCGGGTTAGTATCAATCAGCCCCAGCATTTT
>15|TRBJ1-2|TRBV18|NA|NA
CASSPPYAAFYGYTF
TGTGCCAGCTCACCACCATATGCGGCCTTCTATGGCTACACCTTC
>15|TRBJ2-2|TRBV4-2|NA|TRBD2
CASSSAGEYAGELFF
TGTGCCAGCAGTAGTGCGGGAGAGTACGCCGGGGAGCTGTTTTTT
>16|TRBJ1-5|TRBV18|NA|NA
CASSLGTLENNQPQHF
TGTGCCAGCTCACTGGGGACATTAGAGAACAATCAGCCCCAGCATTTT
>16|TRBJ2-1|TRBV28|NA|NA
CASSFGIGRLSDEQFF
TGTGCCAGCAGTTTCGGAATCGGACGGCTCTCCGATGAGCAGTTCTTC
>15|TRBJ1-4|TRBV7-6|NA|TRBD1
CASSLRTGRNEKLFF
TGTGCCAGCAGCTTAAGGACAGGAAGGAACGAAAAACTGTTTTTT
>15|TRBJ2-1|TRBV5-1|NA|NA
CASRPRASQAHEQFF
TGCGCCAGCAGACCTCGGGCTTCTCAGGCCCATGAGCAGTTCTTC
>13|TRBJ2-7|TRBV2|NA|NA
CASSAGRTYEQYF
TGTGCCAGCAGTGCGGGACGAACCTACGAGCAGTACTTC
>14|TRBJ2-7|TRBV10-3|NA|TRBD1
CAISEGTGGYEQYF
TGTGCCATCAGTGAGGGGACAGGGGGCTACGAGCAGTACTTC
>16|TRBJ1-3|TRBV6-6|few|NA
CASSSRGEASGNTIYF
TGTGCCAGCAGCTCCAGAGGGGAGGCCTCTGGAAACACCATATATTTT
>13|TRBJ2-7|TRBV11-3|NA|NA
CASSSGSSYEQYF
TGTGCCAGCAGCTCCGGGTCCTCCTACGAGCAGTACTTC
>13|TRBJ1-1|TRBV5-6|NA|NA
CASSLVPGEGAFF
TGTGCCAGCAGCTTAGTTCCTGGGGAGGGAGCTTTCTTT
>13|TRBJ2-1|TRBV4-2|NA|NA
CASSQEGLNEQFF
TGTGCCAGCAGCCAAGAGGGTTTGAATGAGCAGTTCTTC
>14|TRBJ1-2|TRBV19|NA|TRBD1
CASGTGGGGYGYTF
TGTGCCAGCGGTACAGGGGGAGGAGGCTATGGCTACACCTTC
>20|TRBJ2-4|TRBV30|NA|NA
CAWSVLAGGLGDKSLRTQYF
TGTGCCTGGAGTGTACTTGCCGGGGGGCTTGGGGACAAGAGCCTGCGAACACAGTACTTC
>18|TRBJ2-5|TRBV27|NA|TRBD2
CASSLQASGGVPQETQYF
TGTGCCAGCAGTTTACAGGCTAGCGGGGGAGTCCCCCAAGAGACCCAGTACTTC
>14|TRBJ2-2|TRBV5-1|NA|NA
CASSFGLRTGELFF
TGCGCCAGCAGCTTCGGACTGAGGACCGGGGAGCTGTTTTTT
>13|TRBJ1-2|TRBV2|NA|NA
CASGSQGFSGYTF
TGTGCCAGCGGATCACAGGGATTCAGTGGCTACACCTTC
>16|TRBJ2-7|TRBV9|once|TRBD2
CASSALSAGVLDEQYF
TGTGCCAGCAGCGCCCTGTCAGCGGGGGTTCTTGACGAGCAGTACTTC
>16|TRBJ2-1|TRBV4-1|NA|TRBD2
CASSQGLAAALDEQFF
TGCGCCAGCAGCCAAGGCCTAGCGGCCGCCCTCGATGAGCAGTTCTTC
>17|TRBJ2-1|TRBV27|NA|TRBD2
CASAQLGWTSGYNEQFF
TGTGCCAGCGCACAGCTTGGTTGGACTAGCGGATACAATGAGCAGTTCTTC
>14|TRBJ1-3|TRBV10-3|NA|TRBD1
CAIRGQDIGNTIYF
TGTGCCATCAGGGGACAGGATATTGGAAACACCATATATTTT
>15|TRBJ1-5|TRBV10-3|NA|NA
CAISESGGVLQPQHF
TGTGCCATCAGTGAGTCAGGGGGAGTATTGCAGCCCCAGCATTTT
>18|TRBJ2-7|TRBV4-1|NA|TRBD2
CASSQEVGLAGGPYEQYF
TGCGCCAGCAGCCAAGAGGTAGGACTAGCGGGAGGGCCCTACGAGCAGTACTTC
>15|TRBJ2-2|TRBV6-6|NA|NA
CASSFGPLTTGELFF
TGTGCCAGCAGTTTTGGACCGTTAACCACCGGGGAGCTGTTTTTT
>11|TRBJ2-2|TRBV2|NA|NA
CASSVAGELFF
TGTGCCAGCAGTGTGGCCGGGGAGCTGTTTTTT